This TCR beta chain is from a study of T cell responses to AZD1222 COVID-19 vaccine. Study results and limitations: Donors, mostly white British, included more females; clonal diversity was possibly underestimated. Regions left unmutated in variants are reportedly the target of nearly half of spike-specific TCRs.

Profiling relied on immunoSEQ multiplex PCR, and the TCRdb table lists in-frame clones only, not all of them. The profile shows 100,000 to 150,000 clones, 65% to 90% of them singletons. With regard to this clone: Its specificity is unknown.

The ends were cut back, 4 bases at V and 4 bases at J, with 5 bases in the middle. In germline, CDR1 is MNHEY, CDR2 SVGAGI. The CDR3 contains 13 residues. Sequencing was performed on peripheral blood, taken 28 days after the second dose of the MenACWY control vaccine. This receptor was taken from an adult who received the MenACWY meningococcal vaccine as a control. V gene TRBV6-5 combines with J gene TRBJ1-6; D is ambiguous. The CDR3 sequence is CASSSRYNSPLHF. The CDR3 DNA sequence: TGTGCCAGCAGTTCCAGGTATAATTCACCCCTCCACTTT.